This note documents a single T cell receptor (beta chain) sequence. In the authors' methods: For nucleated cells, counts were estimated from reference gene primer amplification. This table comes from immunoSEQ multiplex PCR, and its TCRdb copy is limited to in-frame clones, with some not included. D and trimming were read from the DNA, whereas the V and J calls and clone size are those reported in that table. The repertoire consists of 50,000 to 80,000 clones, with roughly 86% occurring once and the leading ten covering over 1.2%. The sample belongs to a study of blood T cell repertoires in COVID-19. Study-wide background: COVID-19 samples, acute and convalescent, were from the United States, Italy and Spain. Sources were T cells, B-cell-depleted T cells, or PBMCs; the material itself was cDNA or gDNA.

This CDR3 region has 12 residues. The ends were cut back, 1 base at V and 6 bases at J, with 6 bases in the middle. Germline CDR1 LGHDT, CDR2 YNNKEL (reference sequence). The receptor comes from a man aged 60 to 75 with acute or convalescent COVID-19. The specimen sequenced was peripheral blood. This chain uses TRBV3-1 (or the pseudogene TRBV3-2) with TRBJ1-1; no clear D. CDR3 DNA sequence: TGTGCCAGCAGCCAAGGAGTCGCTGAAGCTTTCTTT. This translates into CASSQGVAEAFF.